This T cell receptor beta chain was identified during a study of blood T cell repertoires in COVID-19. Study information: The origin of the acute and convalescent COVID-19 samples was the United States, Italy and Spain. Nucleic acid was either cDNA or gDNA, and it came from T cells, B-cell-depleted T cells, or PBMCs.

Germline-derived CDR1 and CDR2 are SGHNT and YYREEE (reference sequence). CDR3 length: 16 residues. Trimming took 3 bases from V and 0 from J, leaving 13 bases between them. Assay: immunoSEQ multiplex PCR; the TCRdb copy retains only in-frame clones and omits some. The sample lists 37,000 or so clones, 85% to 90% occurring once. Sequencing was done on a sample of peripheral blood. The chain combines TRBV5-4 with TRBJ1-5; the D gene is possibly TRBD1 (5 bases). This TCR was recovered from a man aged 65 to 79 with acute or convalescent COVID-19. CDR3 DNA: TGTGCCAGCAGCTGGGGGGGACGGACTAGCAATCAGCCCCAGCATTTT. Its protein is CASSWGGRTSNQPQHF.